In its sample, the clone carrying this T cell receptor beta chain was seen a few times. Treg sorting used a CD4+CD25+CD127-/low gate. Via MiXCR, TCRdb re-called the 5' RACE reads, giving one row per CDR3 protein. The profile covers roughly 58,000 distinct CDR3 sequences, with about 20% appearing a single time and 3.2% taken by the ten largest. This sequence was found in a female donor with breast cancer. The sample consisted of tumor-infiltrating Tregs sorted from the breast tumor.

The CDR3 sequence is CATNSGTGRDEQFF. CDR3 nucleotides: TGCGCCACCAACAGCGGAACGGGGAGGGATGAGCAGTTCTTC. The gene calls are TRBV5-1 and TRBJ2-1, with TRBD2 matching over 7 bases. V was clipped by 9 bases and J by 8 bases; unmatched bases: 14. The CDR3 is 14 residues long. Germline-derived CDR1 and CDR2 are SGHRS and YFSETQ.